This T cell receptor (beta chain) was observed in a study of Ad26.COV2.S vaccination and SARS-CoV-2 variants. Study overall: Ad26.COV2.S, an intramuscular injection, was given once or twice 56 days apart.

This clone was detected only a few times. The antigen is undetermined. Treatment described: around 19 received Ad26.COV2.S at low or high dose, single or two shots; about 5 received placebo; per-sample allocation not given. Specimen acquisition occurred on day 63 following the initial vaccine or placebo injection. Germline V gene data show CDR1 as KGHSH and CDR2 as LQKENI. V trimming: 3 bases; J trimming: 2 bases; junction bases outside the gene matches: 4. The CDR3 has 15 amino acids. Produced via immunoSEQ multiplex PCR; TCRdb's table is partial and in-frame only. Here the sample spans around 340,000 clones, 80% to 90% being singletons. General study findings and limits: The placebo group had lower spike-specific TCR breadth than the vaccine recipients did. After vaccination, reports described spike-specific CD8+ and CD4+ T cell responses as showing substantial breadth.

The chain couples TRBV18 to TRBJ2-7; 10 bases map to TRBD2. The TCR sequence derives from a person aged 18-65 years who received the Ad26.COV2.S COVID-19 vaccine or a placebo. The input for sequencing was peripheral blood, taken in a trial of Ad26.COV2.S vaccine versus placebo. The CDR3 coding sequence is TGTGCCAGCTCACCGGGGACTAGCGTAGCCTACGAGCAGTACTTC. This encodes CASSPGTSVAYEQYF.